The present T cell receptor beta chain was sequenced within a study of blood T cell repertoires in COVID-19 (dated by TCRdb to about 2020). Regarding the research as a whole: The collaborator samples originated in the United States, Italy and Spain and spanned the acute and convalescent phases of COVID-19. Deeply sampled blood TCRbeta repertoires from subjects exposed to, actively infected with, or recovered from COVID-19 were included in the dataset. Sample metadata almost always included a de-identified subject ID, COVID-19 status, age in years and sex. The prospective study material was composed of cDNA or gDNA derived from T cells, B-cell-depleted T cells, or PBMCs. HLA class I and class II types, where available, came from metadata supplied by the sample provider rather than from assay-based typing. The repertoires were released in a freely available public database intended as a resource for research on the immune response to SARS-CoV-2. The samples were drawn from two sources: the first 160 participants of the ongoing ImmuneRACE study, and 1,254 subjects contributed by 6 global collaborators.

Beyond this particular receptor, the publication reports: The quantity of clinical and demographic metadata differed by source and by participant and was supplied without curation.

Concerning this clone itself: No antigen is known for it. No quality values exist for individual bases; no much larger clone is one base distant.

Whole blood was collected in K2EDTA tubes by collaborating institutions according to the institutions' own protocols. For TCRbeta analysis, collaborator samples were shipped as frozen whole blood, as isolated PBMCs, or as DNA extracted from either sample type. The cysteine opens and the phenylalanine closes a CDR3 of 14 amino acids. The read is trimmed to its CDR3 DNA, 42 bases read in frame from base 1. CDR1 DFQATT and CDR2 SNEGSKA are derived from the germline V gene (reference sequence). Trimming costs V 3 bases and J 0 bases, and their ends lie 11 bases apart. TCRbeta CDR3 regions were amplified from genomic DNA by means of the immunoSEQ Assay, a bias-controlled multiplex PCR. The original pipeline was this. Within the assay, amplification of reference gene primers was used to estimate how many nucleated cells each sample contained. To quantify the absolute abundance of each unique TCRbeta CDR3 rearrangement, sequence reads were collapsed and filtered. For each sample, productive Simpson clonality was calculated by taking the square root of Simpson's diversity index across productive rearrangements. Here the immuneACCESS table is served through TCRdb, limited to in-frame sequences with V and J called. Missing clones are a known gap in these copies; in checked studies unresolved V genes cover under half, and the rest lacks a known reason. V, J and clone size reflect that table, while D and trimming were determined from the DNA. Across this sample there are a few hundred thousand clones, with 80% to 90% seen only once. The ten largest clones represent approximately 2.2% of the sample.

The chain links TRBV20-1 with TRBJ1-2; TRBD1 might be the D gene, on 5 matching bases. Sequencing was done on a sample of peripheral blood. This receptor was taken from a woman between 45 and 60 years old with acute or convalescent COVID-19. Here is the DNA: TGCAGTGCTAGTGCCAGGGTTGCTAACTATGGCTACACCTTC. It specifies CSASARVANYGYTF.